A selection of T cell receptor beta chains follows, all from one sample in a study of B cell selection in AIRE deficiency. Clones were sequenced by immunoSEQ multiplex PCR, and TCRdb holds only the in-frame ones, with some missing. The sample yields some 24,000 clones, approximately 96% seen once. Sequencing was performed on CD4+CD127+ conventional T cells sorted from PBMCs. The origin of the receptors is a human donor in good health. Both conserved end residues are part of each CDR3. The D gene is left open where the match is weak. Part of the rows lack a size; the others show once, few, many or a class for expanded clones.

d_gene,len,v_gene,j_gene,abundance,CDR3nt,CDR3aa
-,16,TRBV4-1,TRBJ2-6,-,TGCGCCAGCAGCCAAGATCCGGACTCTGGGGCCAACGTCCTGACTTTC,CASSQDPDSGANVLTF
TRBD1,13,TRBV27,TRBJ2-5,-,TGTGCCAGCAGAACGGGACAGGGAAAGACCCAGTACTTC,CASRTGQGKTQYF
-,15,TRBV11-2,TRBJ1-1,once,TGTGCCAGCAGCTTAGGGCGGCAGGCACTCACTGAAGCTTTCTTT,CASSLGRQALTEAFF
TRBD1,16,TRBV7-9,TRBJ2-3,-,TGTGCCAGCAGCCCTGGGACAGGGGGAAGCACAGATACGCAGTATTTT,CASSPGTGGSTDTQYF
TRBD1,14,TRBV7-2,TRBJ2-1,-,TGTGCCAGCAGCTGGGGACAGGGATCCAATGAGCAGTTCTTC,CASSWGQGSNEQFF
TRBD2,18,TRBV10-3,TRBJ2-1,-,TGTGCCATCAGTGACCCAGCAGGACTAGCGGGGGGGCTCAATGAGCAGTTCTTC,CAISDPAGLAGGLNEQFF
-,11,TRBV5-1,TRBJ2-7,-,TGCGCCAGCAGCTTGGAGAGCCGGGAGTACTTC,CASSLESREYF
-,14,TRBV29-1,TRBJ2-6,-,TGCAGCGTTGTAGGGGGGGCTGGGGCCAACGTCCTGACTTTC,CSVVGGAGANVLTF
TRBD1,16,TRBV6-5,TRBJ2-1,-,TGTGCCAGCAGTTCTCGTCCCGGGACAGACTACAATGAGCAGTTCTTC,CASSSRPGTDYNEQFF
-,13,TRBV7-2,TRBJ2-7,-,TGTGCCAGCAGCCCTCGTGTCAAATACGAGCAGTACTTC,CASSPRVKYEQYF
TRBD2,16,TRBV2,TRBJ2-5,-,TGTGCCAGCAGACCGGGACTAGCGGGGTTGGGAGAGACCCAGTACTTC,CASRPGLAGLGETQYF
TRBD1,17,TRBV18,TRBJ1-6,-,TGTGCCAGCTCACCACTGACAGGGGGCTCCTATAATTCACCCCTCCACTTT,CASSPLTGGSYNSPLHF
TRBD2,14,TRBV7-9,TRBJ2-5,-,TGTGCCAGCAGCTTAGTAGCGGGGAGGGAGACCCAGTACTTC,CASSLVAGRETQYF
-,16,TRBV7-2,TRBJ1-1,-,TGTGCCAGCAGCTCCGGTTTGACAGAGATGAACACTGAAGCTTTCTTT,CASSSGLTEMNTEAFF
-,15,TRBV19,TRBJ2-3,-,TGTGCCAGTAGTAGCCGGGGCCAAATCACAGATACGCAGTATTTT,CASSSRGQITDTQYF
TRBD2,16,TRBV4-2,TRBJ2-1,once,TGTGCCAGCAGCCAAGGGGCGGGGGGGCCTGAAAATGAGCAGTTCTTC,CASSQGAGGPENEQFF
TRBD1,14,TRBV18,TRBJ2-1,-,TGTGCCAGCTCCCTCTCAGGGGGCGGGAATGAGCAGTTCTTC,CASSLSGGGNEQFF
TRBD1,17,TRBV18,TRBJ1-5,-,TGTGCCAGCTCACCACGTGGGACAGGGGGCAGCAATCAGCCCCAGCATTTT,CASSPRGTGGSNQPQHF
-,15,TRBV4-3,TRBJ1-1,-,TGCGCCAGCAGCCAAGATGGACAGAAGGCCACTGAAGCTTTCTTT,CASSQDGQKATEAFF